This T cell receptor (beta chain) emerged from a study of T-cell reconstitution after alpha-beta-depleted transplantation in children. Unique molecular identifiers were incorporated during preparation of the TCRbeta library. TCRdb processed the PCR reads anew with MiXCR; each CDR3 protein has one entry. Of around 600,000 distinct CDR3 sequences in the sample, around 23% are singletons; the top ten hold over 12%. J gave up 1 base and V 6 bases, and 9 bases lay outside the gene matches. Germline CDR1 and CDR2: DFQATT and SNEGSKA (reference sequence). This CDR3 has 15 residues. The clonotype comes from a boy less than two years old who had a stem cell transplant for acute myeloid leukemia, so the T cells may come from the graft donor. The J gene is TRBJ2-3, the V gene TRBV20-1; 8 nucleotides match TRBD1. This specimen was PBMCs, mostly from graft donor cells, taken 360 days after TCRalphabeta/CD19-depleted stem cell transplant. DNA for the CDR3: TGCAGTGCAGAAGCCGGGACAGGCCGCACAGATACGCAGTATTTT. It yields the protein CSAEAGTGRTDTQYF.